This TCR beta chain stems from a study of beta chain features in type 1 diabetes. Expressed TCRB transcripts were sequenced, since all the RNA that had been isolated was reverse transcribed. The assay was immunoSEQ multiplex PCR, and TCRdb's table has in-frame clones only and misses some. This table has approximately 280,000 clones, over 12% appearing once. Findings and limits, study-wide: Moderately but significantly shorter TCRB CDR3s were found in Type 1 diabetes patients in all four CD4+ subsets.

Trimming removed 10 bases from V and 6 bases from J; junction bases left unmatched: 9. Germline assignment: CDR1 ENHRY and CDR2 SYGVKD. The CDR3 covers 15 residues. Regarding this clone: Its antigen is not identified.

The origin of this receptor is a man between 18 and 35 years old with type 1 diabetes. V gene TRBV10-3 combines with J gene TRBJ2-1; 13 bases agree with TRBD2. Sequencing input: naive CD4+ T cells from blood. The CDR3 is CASENGLAGANEQFF. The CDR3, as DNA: TGTGCCAGCGAAAATGGACTAGCGGGAGCCAATGAGCAGTTCTTC.